The text below deals with one TCR beta chain. Germline loops: CDR1 LNHDA, CDR2 SQIVND (reference sequence). This CDR3 spans 16 amino acids. The V and J ends lost 5 bases and 5 bases respectively, with 19 bases between them. PCR amplification relied on 60 Vbeta primers (plus 13 Jbeta primers). The data were produced by immunoSEQ multiplex PCR, yet TCRdb's version contains in-frame clones alone and is incomplete. Of under 90,000 clones listed, around 75% were seen once; the top ten hold around 2%. The data are from a study of cytomegalovirus exposure and HLA in healthy donors. The sample consisted of PBMCs. The sequence derives from a man aged 40-50 years in good health and CMV-seronegative. The V gene is TRBV19, the J gene TRBJ2-1, with a tentative D call TRBD1 (6 bases). CDR3 protein: CASSRIQGYVDNEQFF. CDR3 sequence (DNA): TGTGCCAGTAGTCGAATACAGGGTTATGTGGACAATGAGCAGTTCTTC.